What follows describes a single T cell receptor beta chain. Its antigen is not identified. Profiling relied on immunoSEQ multiplex PCR, and the TCRdb table lists in-frame clones only, not all of them. The sample has 220,000 or so clones; 90% to 95% are singletons. This specimen comes from a study of cytomegalovirus exposure and HLA in healthy donors. The study, taken as a whole, reports: Rare TCR sequences dominated, though some public TCRs recurred in many donors. It was found in a later analysis that first-cohort TCR clusters tended to co-occur in the 130 or so validation repertoires.

This clonotype was sampled from a woman younger than 30 in good health and CMV-seronegative. The sequenced sample was PBMCs.

This CDR3 reads CASSTLLAGSDEQYF. In DNA form, the CDR3 reads TGTGCCAGCAGTACCCTTCTAGCGGGAAGCGACGAGCAGTACTTC. The rearrangement links TRBV28 to TRBJ2-7; TRBD2 matches at 9 bases. Germline V gene sequence: CDR1 MDHEN, CDR2 SYDVKM. This CDR3 has 15 amino acids. With V trimmed by 5 bases and J by 5 bases, 10 bases remained unmatched.